These 26 T cell receptor beta chains came from one sample sequenced in a study of regulatory T cells in long-lasting Graves disease. Libraries of TCR beta came from iRepertoire HTBI primers plus Arm-PCR of CDR3 regions. MiXCR, applied by TCRdb to the multiplex PCR reads, yields one record per CDR3 protein. The top ten hold roughly 25% of the sample, which has roughly 560,000 distinct CDR3 sequences, around 15% seen once. As for time point: newly diagnosed GD, antithyroid drugs for less than 3 months. PBMC-extracted RNA yielded the TCR library. The same data also contributed to another study, on T cells in Graves' hyperthyroidism and ophthalmopathy.

Sequenced material: peripheral blood mononuclear cells (PBMCs), taken at new diagnosis, from a patient treated with antithyroid drugs. Receptor source: a woman aged 40 to 65 with Graves disease.

V is TRBV5-6 and J is TRBJ1-3; TRBD1 is a possible D gene (6 bases). The germline V gene has CDR1 SGHDT and CDR2 YYEEEE. V lost 5 bases, J lost 5 bases, and 11 bases lay in between. CDR3 length: 13 residues. CDR3 sequence: CASRQGPRNTIYF. The CDR3 DNA follows: TGTGCCAGCAGACAGGGTCCGAGAAACACCATATATTTT.

This clonotype was observed many times. Sequence at one end of the junction differs from germline and may be a read error. The chain's CDR3 is CASRSRGATSF. In nucleotides, the CDR3 is TGTGCCAGCAGGTCCCGGGGGGCTACTAGCTTC. The rearrangement links TRBV28 to TRBJ2-5, with a tentative D call TRBD2 (7 bases). Germline CDR1 MDHEN, CDR2 SYDVKM. This CDR3 comprises 11 residues.

Comments on this clonotype: This sequence is one base from a far larger clone and is likely a read error. The CDR3 loop reads CTSSLAPGSLYEQYF. The CDR3 region has the DNA TGTACCAGCAGCTTAGCGCCCGGTTCTCTCTACGAGCAGTACTTC. This sequence joins TRBV7-2 and TRBJ2-7; no clear D gene. The CDR3 is made up of 15 amino acids. V lost 0 bases and J lost 3, with 12 bases in between. CDR1 and CDR2 from the germline V gene are SGHTA and FQGNSA.

This clonotype was found a few times. The genes are TRBV11-2 and TRBJ1-3, with TRBD1 as a possible D gene (6 bases). Trimming removed 1 base at V and 4 bases at J, with 11 bases between. The germline CDR1 and CDR2 sequences are SGHAT and FQNNGV. The CDR3 consists of 15 residues. The CDR3 here is CASSLVGQGGNTIYF. DNA of the CDR3: TGTGCCAGCAGCTTAGTGGGCCAGGGGGGAAACACCATATATTTT.

The CDR3 is CASSTTSGGARNEQFF. CDR3 DNA: TGCGCCAGCAGCACGACTAGCGGGGGGGCCAGAAATGAGCAGTTCTTC. V is TRBV5-1 and J is TRBJ2-7; TRBD2 aligns across 14 bases. The J call could be wrong; TRBJ2-1 is a better fit for the DNA end. Germline assignment: CDR1 SGHRS and CDR2 YFSETQ. The CDR3 loop spans 16 amino acids.

This clonotype was counted many times. The V and J genes are TRBV5-5 and TRBJ1-2; D is possibly TRBD1 (5 bases). The germline V and J ends were trimmed by 7 bases and 2 bases, with 9 bases remaining between them. CDR1 is SGHKS, CDR2 YYEKEE, per germline (reference sequence). The CDR3 covers 12 residues. CDR3 nucleotide sequence: TGTGCCAGCGGGAGACAGAACTATGGCTACACCTTC. Its translation: CASGRQNYGYTF.

This clonotype was observed at least ten times. The rearrangement links TRBV10-2 to TRBJ2-5; 8 bases line up with TRBD2. J was trimmed by 1 base and V by 2 bases; bases with no gene match: 9. Germline V CDR1 and CDR2: WSHSY, SAAADI. This CDR3 is 17 amino acids long. The CDR3 bases are TGCGCCAGCAGTGAGCCCCTGCGCACTAGCGGCCAAGAGACCCAGTACTTC. Translation gives CASSEPLRTSGQETQYF.

In the case of this clonotype: A read error may be the cause here, since a much bigger clone is one base away. The final CDR3 position lacks the conserved phenylalanine or tryptophan, pointing to a likely read error. V is TRBV11-1 and J is TRBJ1-1, with D maybe TRBD1 (5 bases). This CDR3 has 13 amino acids. Germline V CDR1 and CDR2: SGHAT, FQDESV (reference sequence). The CDR3 DNA is TGCGCCAGCAGCTTGGATGGGGGATGGGAAGCTTTCTTG. Encoded protein: CASSLDGGWEAFL.

The V and J genes are TRBV19 and TRBJ2-2; perhaps D is TRBD1 or TRBD2 (5 bases each). Germline V gives CDR1 LNHDA, CDR2 SQIVND (reference sequence). Trimming left V 7 bases short and J 2 bases short, with 17 bases between. CDR3 length: 16 residues. The CDR3 region is CASTLEGQGNTGELFF. The CDR3 nucleotides read TGTGCCAGTACCCTAGAGGGGCAGGGAAACACCGGGGAGCTGTTTTTT. Together with reference TRBV19 and TRBJ2-2, the CDR3 gives the full variable domain: DGGITQSPKYLFRKEGQNVTLSCEQNLNHDAMYWYRQDPGQGLRLIYYSQIVNDFQKGDIAEGYSVSREKKESFPLTVTSAQKNPTAFYLCASTLEGQGNTGELFFGEGSRLTVL.

The rearrangement uses TRBV28 and TRBJ2-1; 11 nucleotides agree with TRBD2. This CDR3 region has 17 residues. Germline V gives CDR1 MDHEN, CDR2 SYDVKM. Trimming removed 6 bases from V and 2 bases from J; junction bases left unmatched: 9. The CDR3 region has the DNA TGTGCCAGCAGGGAGGGGCTAGCGGGGGGCACCTACAATGAGCAGTTCTTC. This codes for CASREGLAGGTYNEQFF.

This clonotype was counted between two and nine times. The chain recombines TRBV7-9 with TRBJ1-4; D not resolved. There are 13 residues in the CDR3. Germline CDR1 SEHNR, CDR2 FQNEAQ (reference sequence). V was clipped by 2 bases and J by 5 bases, with 6 bases between them. CDR3 protein: CASSLNHNEKLFF. CDR3 nucleotide sequence: TGTGCCAGCAGCTTAAACCACAATGAAAAACTGTTTTTT.

The rearrangement joins TRBV28 to TRBJ1-5, with 9 bases that match TRBD1. This CDR3 has 15 residues. Per germline, CDR1 MDHEN and CDR2 SYDVKM. J was trimmed by 7 bases and V by 6 bases; bases with no gene match: 10. Written as DNA, the CDR3 is TGTGCCAGCAGGGCACAGGGGGCGTTTGGGCAGCCCCAGCATTTT. Amino acids: CASRAQGAFGQPQHF.

This clonotype was counted only a few times. CDR3 sequence reads: CASSPGTGGPYREKLFF. The CDR3, as DNA: TGTGCCAGCTCACCGGGGACAGGCGGCCCTTATCGTGAAAAACTGTTTTTT. This chain connects TRBV18 to TRBJ1-4, with 8 positions matching TRBD1. The CDR3 is 17 residues long. The V gene's germline CDR1 is KGHSH and CDR2 LQKENI. V shed 3 bases and J 7 bases; nucleotides not matched to a gene: 13.

The V and J genes are TRBV30 and TRBJ2-3; TRBD1 matches at 9 bases. The CDR3 extends over 18 amino acids. J was trimmed by 4 bases and V by 2 bases; bases with no gene match: 16. Per germline, CDR1 GTSNPN and CDR2 SVGIG (reference sequence). This CDR3 is CAWSPIYGQGSKADTQYF. The CDR3 DNA sequence: TGTGCCTGGAGTCCGATCTACGGACAGGGGAGTAAGGCAGATACGCAGTATTTT.

This sequence joins TRBV6-6 and TRBJ2-5; 13 bases fit TRBD2. V shed 0 bases, J shed 5 bases, and the junction held 3 bases outside the gene matches. Germline loops: CDR1 MNHNY, CDR2 SVGAGI (reference sequence). The CDR3 runs to 16 residues. CDR3 coding DNA: TGTGCCAGCAGTTACTCGCCGGGACTAGCGGGGGAGACCCAGTACTTC. The encoded protein is CASSYSPGLAGETQYF.

The table lists this clonotype with many counts. The CDR3 DNA reads as TGTGCTTCGGGGGCGGGAACTACGAGGCAGTACTTC. Its protein is CASGAGTTRQYF. The chain carries TRBV6-1 and TRBJ2-7, with D perhaps matching TRBD1 or TRBD2 (6 bases each). This CDR3 comprises 12 residues. Germline CDR1 reads MNHNS; CDR2 reads SASEGT.

This clonotype came up many times. The chain couples TRBV11-2 to TRBJ1-6; 7 positions match TRBD1. Germline CDR1 SGHAT, CDR2 FQNNGV. This CDR3 spans 14 amino acids. The J segment lost 5 bases and the V segment lost 5 bases, leaving 3 bases of the junction unmatched. The chain's CDR3 is CASSRDRHNSPLHF. The CDR3 DNA follows: TGTGCCAGCAGCCGGGACAGACATAATTCACCCCTCCACTTT.

Details on this clonotype: A read error may account for a junction end that differs from germline. This rearrangement joins TRBV3-1 to TRBJ1-1; D not certain. CDR3 length: 12 amino acids. Germline CDR1 reads LGHDT; CDR2 reads YNNKEL (reference sequence). The CDR3 loop reads CASGQQAAEAFF. CDR3 DNA: TGTGCCAGCGGCCAGCAGGCGGCTGAAGCCTTCTTT.

This clonotype was seen more than once but under ten times. The chain uses TRBV4-2 and TRBJ2-5; D might be TRBD1 (6 bases). The V end lost 0 bases, the J end lost 5 bases, and 10 bases lay between the germline ends. This CDR3 spans 14 amino acids. Germline loops: CDR1 LGHNA, CDR2 YNFKEQ. The CDR3 region has the DNA TGTGCCAGCAGCCAAGATGCAGGGGTTGAGACCCAGTACTTC. It specifies CASSQDAGVETQYF.

This clonotype appeared many times. J is TRBJ2-1 and V is TRBV12-3 or TRBV12-4, with D perhaps TRBD2 (5 bases). Between the trimmed V and J ends, which lost 6 bases and 12 bases, there was a span of 18 bases. There are 13 residues in the CDR3. The CDR3, as DNA: TGTGCCAGCAGGCCTGTCCCGGGCAGCGGGCAGTTCTTC. It encodes CASRPVPGSGQFF.

This clonotype was seen at least ten times. J is TRBJ1-5 and V is TRBV12-5; D is ambiguous. CDR3 size: 13 residues. V gave up 1 base and J gave up 5 bases, with 6 bases separating them. The germline gives CDR1 LGHNT, CDR2 FRNRAP. The CDR3 reads CASGLAVYQPQHF. The CDR3 coding sequence is TGTGCTAGTGGTTTGGCCGTTTATCAGCCCCAGCATTTT.

Regarding this clonotype: With a much larger clone just one base away, this may be a read error. The genes are TRBV12-3 or TRBV12-4 and TRBJ2-1, with 7 bases fitting TRBD2. J was trimmed by 10 bases and V by 6 bases; bases with no gene match: 12. This CDR3 region has 14 residues. The CDR3 reads CASRLRGTTYEQFF. CDR3 DNA sequence: TGTGCCAGCAGACTAAGAGGGACTACCTACGAGCAGTTCTTC.

This clonotype was counted at least ten times. V and J are TRBV28 and TRBJ1-5, with D possibly matching TRBD1 (6 bases). Looked up from germline, CDR1 is MDHEN and CDR2 is SYDVKM. Trimming removed 5 bases from V and 6 bases from J, with 17 bases in between. This CDR3 has 15 amino acids. The CDR3, as DNA: TGTGCCAGCAGTCCTGGGACATTAGCAAGTCAGCCCCAGCATTTT. Protein product: CASSPGTLASQPQHF.

This clonotype was recorded many times. This chain connects TRBV10-1 to TRBJ2-1; perhaps D is TRBD1 or TRBD2 (6 bases each). Between the trimmed V and J ends, which lost 3 bases and 8 bases, there was a span of 8 bases. CDR3 length: 12 residues. The V gene's germline CDR1 is WNHNN and CDR2 SYGVQD (reference sequence). CDR3 sequence: CASSDGGDEQFF. The DNA of the CDR3 is TGCGCCAGCAGTGACGGGGGCGATGAGCAGTTCTTC.

The V call is TRBV12-3 or TRBV12-4, the J call TRBJ1-1, with 7 bases fitting TRBD1. This CDR3 is 13 amino acids long. V trimming: 6 bases; J trimming: 7 bases; junction bases outside the gene matches: 8. CDR3 sequence (DNA): TGTGCCAGCAGACCTGACAGGGCCCTTGAAGCTTTCTTT. It is translated as CASRPDRALEAFF.

Comments on this clonotype: Possible read error: a much larger clone is one base away. This chain connects TRBV7-9 to TRBJ2-1, with 14 bases that match TRBD2. Looked up from germline, CDR1 is SEHNR and CDR2 is FQNEAQ (reference sequence). The junction had 6 bases not matched to a gene; V was cut back by 2 bases and J by 6 bases. This CDR3 is 17 amino acids long. The CDR3 spells CASSLRLAGGCSNEQFF. CDR3 in DNA: TGTGCCAGCAGCTTAAGACTAGCGGGGGGGTGTAGCAATGAGCAGTTCTTC.